This T cell receptor (beta chain) stems from a study of vaccination effects on CD4 cells after COVID-19 (dated by TCRdb to between 2020 and 2023). Concerning the study at large: Post-vaccine samples across the study were collected a median of 72 days after the second dose, with a range of 14 to 241. SARS-CoV-2 spike-specific CD4+ TCR repertoires were compared before and after mRNA vaccination in COVID-19 convalescent patients and in infection-naive vaccine recipients. A total of roughly 9 COVID-19 convalescent patients and a few SARS-CoV-2-naive healthy vaccine recipients were included in the full study. Cultures from other donors in the study were sequenced using the Oncomine TCR Beta short-read assay on an Illumina iSeq 100.

The method was the immunoSEQ multiplex PCR assay. DNA from the cultured, isolated CD4+ T cells was subjected to TCR beta CDR3 sequencing. On the authors' methods: Non-productive TCR sequences were removed, reads were trimmed to the CDR3 region, and CDR3s of at least 7 amino acids were retained. Antigen-specific clonotypes were identified with the MANAFEST web app by comparing expansion in peptide wells against reference cultures. To be called positive, a clone needed expansion at FDR<0.05 compared with the reference and with all other wells, an odds ratio greater than 5, and a frequency greater than 0.1% in two replicate wells. Cross-reactive clonotypes were defined as significantly expanded in SARS-CoV-2 spike wells and in at least one common cold coronavirus spike condition. Levenshtein distance calculated with the stringdist R package was used to assess CDR3 similarity, and unrooted trees were constructed with ape in R 3.6.1. In its TCRdb copy, this immuneACCESS table keeps in-frame sequences only and misses some clones. Where compared with another copy, unresolved V genes explain less than half of these, and the others have no known cause. V and J calls and clone size are as listed in that table; D and trimming were resolved from the DNA. Here the sample has fewer than 85,000 clones; roughly 76% occur a single time. About 0.86% of the sample goes to the ten largest clones.

With respect to this clone: What this receptor recognizes is not known. Per-base qualities were not stored, and no clone one base away is much larger.

At the junction V is shortened by 4 bases and J by 5 bases, with 19 bases in between. The CDR1 and CDR2 encoded by the germline V gene are KGHDR and SFDVKD. Including cysteine and phenylalanine, the CDR3 has 16 amino acids. Of all the DNA, just the CDR3 is kept, 48 bases in frame from base 1. What the work shows at the level of the full study, not this receptor alone: In healthy vaccine recipients, vaccine-induced clones were almost all SARS-CoV-2 mono-reactive, with only 1 of 255 cross-reactive with common cold coronaviruses. Clones induced by infection and clones induced by vaccination both contracted markedly at late timepoints after vaccination, which fits with T cell responses waning over time. Limitations of the study were the small number of convalescent patients and the absence of early post-infection timepoints.

To identify antigen-specific CD4+ T cell clonotypes by their expansion, the ViraFEST assay first stimulated PBMC with viral peptide pools and then applied TCR sequencing. After less than eleven days of culture, CD4+ T cells were isolated with the EasySep CD4+ T cell isolation kit. Two doses of either the BNT162b2 or the mRNA-1273 mRNA SARS-CoV-2 vaccine were administered to participants. Negative nucleocapsid antibody results before and after vaccination confirmed that the healthy vaccine recipients had no prior SARS-CoV-2 infection. Approximately 2 million PBMC per well were cultured in IMDM with 5% human AB serum, 10 IU/ml IL-2 and gentamicin, plus 10 ug/ml peptides. On days 3 and 7, half of the culture medium was replaced with fresh IL-2-containing medium. Unless noted otherwise, every peptide stimulation condition was grown in triplicate wells. Using Ficoll-Paque Plus gradient centrifugation, PBMC were separated from whole blood and then either used fresh or cryopreserved at -140C. The overlapping peptide pools covered the spike proteins of SARS-CoV-2 as well as those of the common cold coronaviruses HCoV-NL63, HCoV-OC43 and HCoV-229E. The QIAamp micro DNA kit was used to extract genomic DNA from the cultured CD4+ T cells.

The chain was built from TRBV24-1 and TRBJ1-2; the D segment could be TRBD1, given 5 matching bases. The source material was CD4+ T cells from PBMCs cultured with HCoV-OC43 spike peptides, sampled after COVID-19 vaccination. The cell subset or site label, as the study defines it: HCoV-OC43 spike overlapping peptide pool stimulation. This sequence was found in a human donor who received a COVID-19 vaccine. The nucleotides are TGTGCCACCAGTGAGGGTGACCCAGGGATTGGGTATGGCTACACCTTC. Translated, this is CATSEGDPGIGYGYTF.